These 14 T cell receptor beta chains were all obtained from the same sample, sequenced in a study of blood T cell repertoires in COVID-19. Sequenced by immunoSEQ multiplex PCR; TCRdb stores in-frame clones only, minus some. The repertoire holds 380,000 or so clones, with approximately 88% as singletons. Material: PBMCs or T cells enriched from blood (not recorded which). All receptors derive from a woman in her thirties with acute COVID-19.

V and J are TRBV5-1 and TRBJ1-1; 7 bases line up with TRBD1. The germline CDR1 and CDR2 sequences are SGHRS and YFSETQ. Losses at the gene ends were 5 bases for V and 4 bases for J; bases not matched to a gene: 8. The CDR3 covers 14 residues. CDR3: CASSQNRGPTEAFF. As DNA, the CDR3 is TGCGCCAGCAGTCAAAACAGGGGACCCACTGAAGCTTTCTTT.

The chain carries TRBV7-8 and TRBJ2-5; the match to TRBD2 covers 7 bases. The germline V gene has CDR1 SGHVS and CDR2 FQNEAQ. The CDR3 spans 15 residues. Trimming took 1 base from V and 2 from J; bases not matched to a gene: 4. The CDR3 spells CASSLGAAGQETQYF. CDR3 sequence (DNA): TGTGCCAGCAGCTTAGGAGCAGCGGGACAAGAGACCCAGTACTTC.

This chain's CDR3 is CASRWDRNTGELFF. Written as DNA, the CDR3 is TGTGCCAGTAGATGGGACAGAAACACCGGGGAGCTGTTTTTT. J is TRBJ2-2 and V is TRBV19, with 7 bases lining up with TRBD1. J was trimmed by 2 bases and V by 6 bases; bases with no gene match: 3. The CDR3 sequence is 14 residues long. Germline CDR1 LNHDA, CDR2 SQIVND (reference sequence).

This chain connects TRBV10-1 to TRBJ2-5, with TRBD1 as a possible D gene (7 bases). V was clipped by 4 bases and J by 6 bases, with 15 bases between them. This CDR3 comprises 14 residues. Germline V gives CDR1 WNHNN, CDR2 SYGVQD (reference sequence). The DNA for the CDR3 is TGCGCCAGCAGTGGCAGGGGGGCCGAGAAGACCCAGTACTTC. Its protein product is CASSGRGAEKTQYF.

The chain carries TRBV2 and TRBJ2-1; 8 bases match TRBD1. Germline assignment: CDR1 SNHLY and CDR2 FYNNEI. Germline trimming cut 8 bases from V and 4 bases from J; bases unmatched to any gene: 7. The CDR3 covers 14 residues. In nucleotides, the CDR3 is TGTGCCAGCCGGGGGACAGGTAAATACAATGAGCAGTTCTTC. Translated, it gives CASRGTGKYNEQFF.

The V and J genes are TRBV10-2 and TRBJ2-5, with 12 bases aligning to TRBD2. V lost 7 bases to trimming and J lost 4 bases; unmatched junction nucleotides: 7. Germline CDR1 and CDR2: WSHSY and SAAADI. There are 15 residues in the CDR3. The CDR3 DNA is TGCGCCAGCACCCCGGCTAGCGGGGGGGGAGAGACCCAGTACTTC. Protein product: CASTPASGGGETQYF.

The chain uses TRBV2 and TRBJ1-3, with a weak D call TRBD1 (5 bases). Germline V gene data show CDR1 as SNHLY and CDR2 as FYNNEI. V lost 8 bases and J lost 1, with 12 bases in between. The CDR3 spans 14 residues. CDR3 amino acids: CASRIQGSGNTIYF. The CDR3 DNA is TGTGCCAGCCGCATCCAGGGATCTGGAAACACCATATATTTT. The variable domain in full, with the rest retrieved from reference TRBV2 and TRBJ1-3, is EPEVTQTPSHQVTQMGQEVILRCVPISNHLYFYWYRQILGQKVEFLVSFYNNEISEKSEIFDDQFSVERPDGSNFTLKIRSTKLEDSAMYFCASRIQGSGNTIYFGEGSWLTVV.

In its sample, this clone was seen once. This sequence joins TRBV27 and TRBJ2-3, with D unresolved. V lost 5 bases, J lost 4 bases, and 22 bases lay in between. The CDR3 consists of 17 residues. In germline, CDR1 is MNHEY, CDR2 SMNVEV (reference sequence). CDR3 loop: CASSPRSVNQVADTQYF. The CDR3 region has the DNA TGTGCCAGCAGTCCACGGTCGGTCAACCAAGTTGCAGATACGCAGTATTTT.

The chain recombines TRBV24-1 with TRBJ2-1; 13 bases match TRBD2. The CDR3 has 20 amino acids. Germline CDR1 KGHDR, CDR2 SFDVKD. The trim removed 4 bases at V and 1 base at J, leaving 12 bases unmatched. The CDR3 is CATSDAAPRLAGGSYNEQFF. The CDR3 bases are TGTGCCACCAGTGACGCCGCTCCGAGACTAGCGGGGGGATCCTACAATGAGCAGTTCTTC.

This chain's CDR3 is CASSLAQAVGYEQYF. DNA for the CDR3: TGTGCCAGCAGCTTAGCACAGGCGGTAGGTTACGAGCAGTACTTC. The rearrangement joins TRBV7-8 to TRBJ2-7; a possible D gene is TRBD1 (5 bases). Germline CDR1 reads SGHVS; CDR2 reads FQNEAQ. Trimming pared 0 bases from V and 4 bases from J, leaving 13 bases between. The CDR3 totals 15 residues.

V is TRBV24-1 and J is TRBJ2-3; weak D call: TRBD2 (7 bases). This CDR3 spans 13 amino acids. Germline V gene data show CDR1 as KGHDR and CDR2 as SFDVKD. Trimming left V 5 bases short and J 8 bases short, with 13 bases between. The CDR3 DNA sequence: TGTGCCACCAGTGTGGAGGGGGGGACTACGCAGTATTTT. Protein sequence: CATSVEGGTTQYF.

The rearrangement links TRBV6-5 to TRBJ1-2; D gene ambiguous. The germline V gene has CDR1 MNHEY and CDR2 SVGAGI. V was pared by 7 bases and J by 5 bases, with 8 bases between. This CDR3 has 11 amino acids. Written as DNA, the CDR3 is TGTGCCAGCATGTTGAGTTATGGCTACACCTTC. It translates to CASMLSYGYTF.

The rearrangement links TRBV2 to TRBJ1-5; no firm D call. CDR3 length equals 17 residues. Between the trimmed V and J ends, which lost 1 base and 0 bases, there was a span of 13 bases. Germline V gives CDR1 SNHLY, CDR2 FYNNEI. CDR3 sequence (DNA): TGTGCCAGCAGTGAAGGCGGGTGGCAACCTAGCAATCAGCCCCAGCATTTT. Protein product: CASSEGGWQPSNQPQHF. The full variable domain, with the rest looked up from reference TRBV2 and TRBJ1-5, is EPEVTQTPSHQVTQMGQEVILRCVPISNHLYFYWYRQILGQKVEFLVSFYNNEISEKSEIFDDQFSVERPDGSNFTLKIRSTKLEDSAMYFCASSEGGWQPSNQPQHFGDGTRLSIL.

The chain has TRBV24-1 and TRBJ1-4; 8 bases agree with TRBD1. This CDR3 spans 18 amino acids. The trim removed 2 bases at V and 7 bases at J, leaving 14 bases unmatched. Germline-derived CDR1 and CDR2 are KGHDR and SFDVKD. CDR3 region: CATSDSIAEQGAVEKLFF. CDR3 in DNA: TGTGCCACCAGTGATTCGATAGCTGAGCAGGGGGCCGTTGAAAAACTGTTTTTT.